The rows below give T cell receptor beta chains drawn from one sample of a study of T-cell reconstitution after alpha-beta-depleted transplantation in children. TCRdb re-called the PCR reads with MiXCR, one entry per CDR3 protein. The sample records about 500,000 distinct CDR3 sequences, about 30% being singletons. This material consisted of PBMCs from the stem cell graft donor, taken from the stem cell graft. The origin of the receptors is a human donor who donated a stem cell graft to a child with aplastic anemia. CDR3s include the opening cysteine and the closing phenylalanine or tryptophan. The order of the fields is clone size, CDR3 length, V gene, D gene, J gene, CDR3 protein, CDR3 DNA. D genes are given only for firm matches. Clone sizes are given selectively: once, few, many, or a class where the clone is expanded.

>-|15|TRBV5-1|TRBD1|TRBJ2-7
CASSLDPGQGYEQYF
TGCGCCAGCAGCTTGGACCCGGGACAGGGGTACGAGCAGTACTTC
>-|13|TRBV6-2/TRBV6-3|-|TRBJ1-1
CASSYSRRTEAFF
TGTGCCAGCAGTTACTCTCGTCGAACTGAAGCTTTCTTT
>-|13|TRBV28|TRBD1|TRBJ2-7
CASWDRVTYEQYF
TGTGCCAGCTGGGACAGGGTCACCTACGAGCAGTACTTC
>-|15|TRBV3-1|-|TRBJ2-1
CASSDTGTLRNEQFF
TGTGCCAGCAGTGACACAGGGACTCTCAGGAATGAGCAGTTCTTC
>-|18|TRBV27|TRBD2|TRBJ2-3
CASSIRTSGRAVGDTQYF
TGTGCCAGCAGTATCCGGACTAGCGGGAGGGCCGTGGGAGATACGCAGTATTTT
>-|14|TRBV7-2|-|TRBJ1-2
CASSFGGTQLGYTF
TGTGCCAGCAGCTTTGGGGGGACACAGCTGGGCTACACCTTC
>-|15|TRBV21-1|-|TRBJ2-7
CASRTITSESYEQYF
TGTGCCAGCAGAACGATCACTAGCGAATCCTACGAGCAGTACTTC
>-|13|TRBV3-1|-|TRBJ1-2
CASSPGASLGYTF
TGTGCCAGCAGCCCGGGGGCTTCCCTTGGCTACACCTTC
>-|13|TRBV12-3/TRBV12-4|-|TRBJ1-1
CASLHNMNTEAFF
TGTGCCAGCCTACACAATATGAACACTGAAGCTTTCTTT
>few|18|TRBV4-3|-|TRBJ2-2
CASSQVIARGEAGGELFF
TGCGCCAGCAGCCAGGTTATCGCCCGAGGGGAGGCAGGCGGGGAGCTGTTTTTT
>few|14|TRBV10-3|-|TRBJ1-4
CAISHSTGNEKLFF
TGTGCCATCAGCCATTCGACAGGAAATGAAAAACTGTTTTTT
>-|13|TRBV9|-|TRBJ2-1
CASSVALTNEQFF
TGTGCCAGCAGCGTAGCCCTAACAAATGAGCAGTTCTTC
>-|14|TRBV24-1|TRBD2|TRBJ2-1
CATSVLGGDNEQFF
TGTGCCACCAGTGTCCTGGGGGGGGACAATGAGCAGTTCTTC
>-|13|TRBV24-1|-|TRBJ2-1
CATSDFGPAEQFF
TGTGCCACCAGTGATTTCGGTCCGGCCGAGCAGTTCTTC
>few|17|TRBV18|TRBD2|TRBJ2-1
CASSPGLAGGPVDEQFF
TGTGCCAGCTCACCAGGACTAGCGGGAGGGCCGGTCGATGAGCAGTTCTTC
>-|13|TRBV20-1|-|TRBJ2-5
CSARDSALETQYF
TGCAGTGCTAGAGATTCGGCTTTGGAGACCCAGTACTTC
>many|13|TRBV7-8|TRBD1|TRBJ2-5
CASSRDRGETQYF
TGTGCCAGCAGCCGTGACAGGGGAGAGACCCAGTACTTC
>-|15|TRBV6-5|-|TRBJ2-6
CASSYGGGGANVLTF
TGTGCCAGCAGTTACGGGGGAGGTGGGGCCAACGTCCTGACTTTC
>-|12|TRBV6-2/TRBV6-3|-|TRBJ2-1
CASREDRAHQFF
TGTGCCAGCAGGGAGGACCGGGCACACCAGTTCTTC
>-|16|TRBV9|TRBD1|TRBJ1-4
CASSVEDRGTNEKLFF
TGTGCCAGCAGCGTAGAGGACAGGGGCACTAATGAAAAACTGTTTTTT
>-|14|TRBV7-9|-|TRBJ1-3
CASSASGRGDTIYF
TGTGCCAGCAGCGCGAGCGGCCGGGGGGACACCATATATTTT
>-|9|TRBV28|-|TRBJ2-7
CASRYEQYF
TGTGCCAGTCGCTACGAGCAGTACTTC
>-|14|TRBV7-2|-|TRBJ1-6
CASSSGGPSSPLHF
TGTGCCAGCAGCTCCGGGGGCCCTAGTTCACCCCTCCACTTT
>-|14|TRBV5-1|-|TRBJ2-1
CASSLPGIYNEQFF
TGCGCCAGCAGCTTGCCGGGGATCTACAATGAGCAGTTCTTC
>few|14|TRBV9|-|TRBJ1-5
CASSVDGGNQPQHF
TGTGCCAGCAGCGTAGACGGGGGCAATCAGCCCCAGCATTTT
>-|12|TRBV7-2|-|TRBJ1-2
CASSLDSDGYTF
TGTGCCAGCAGCTTAGACAGCGATGGCTACACCTTC
>few|16|TRBV6-2/TRBV6-3|TRBD2|TRBJ2-1
CASRNPGGSSYNEQFF
TGTGCCAGCCGCAATCCCGGCGGGAGCTCCTACAATGAGCAGTTCTTC
>-|17|TRBV7-9|TRBD2|TRBJ2-7
CASSSYRTSGRADEQYF
TGTGCCAGCAGCTCCTACCGGACTAGCGGGAGGGCCGACGAGCAGTACTTC
>-|13|TRBV28|TRBD2|TRBJ2-7
CASNLAGLYEQYF
TGTGCCAGCAACCTAGCGGGCCTCTACGAGCAGTACTTC
>-|11|TRBV29-1|TRBD2|TRBJ2-1
CSARLANEQFF
TGCAGCGCACGACTAGCGAATGAGCAGTTCTTC
>few|14|TRBV20-1|-|TRBJ1-4
CSARDGRVGEKLFF
TGCAGTGCTAGAGATGGTAGGGTAGGGGAAAAACTGTTTTTT
>few|14|TRBV20-1|-|TRBJ2-3
CSASFRKGTDTQYF
TGCAGTGCTAGTTTCCGTAAGGGGACAGATACGCAGTATTTT
>-|15|TRBV29-1|TRBD2|TRBJ2-3
CSAIDGLAIVDTQYF
TGCAGCGCCATTGATGGACTAGCAATTGTAGATACGCAGTATTTT
>-|15|TRBV12-3/TRBV12-4|-|TRBJ2-1
CASSLLDFPYNEQFF
TGTGCCAGCAGTTTGTTGGACTTCCCTTACAATGAGCAGTTCTTC
>-|17|TRBV9|-|TRBJ1-1
CASSALPSGQSNTAAFF
TGTGCCAGCAGCGCCCTCCCGTCGGGGCAGTCGAACACTGCAGCTTTCTTT
>-|15|TRBV12-3/TRBV12-4|-|TRBJ2-2
CASSLPVFNTGELFF
TGTGCCAGCAGTTTACCGGTTTTCAACACCGGGGAGCTGTTTTTT
>-|12|TRBV24-1|-|TRBJ2-1
CATSENKREQFF
TGTGCCACCAGTGAGAATAAAAGGGAGCAGTTCTTC
>few|16|TRBV9|-|TRBJ1-3
CASSVGLAGAGNTIYF
TGTGCCAGCAGCGTAGGTCTGGCCGGCGCGGGAAACACCATATATTTT
>-|15|TRBV12-3/TRBV12-4|-|TRBJ2-3
CASSKGYPGTDTQYF
TGTGCCAGCAGCAAGGGGTATCCGGGAACAGATACGCAGTATTTT
>few|14|TRBV20-1|TRBD1|TRBJ1-3
CSARDRASGNTIYF
TGCAGTGCTCGCGACAGGGCATCTGGAAACACCATATATTTT
>-|14|TRBV5-4|TRBD2|TRBJ2-1
CASFTLAGVYEQFF
TGTGCCAGCTTTACACTAGCGGGAGTCTATGAGCAGTTCTTC
>once|14|TRBV5-1|TRBD1|TRBJ1-5
CASSTGQGDQPQHF
TGCGCCAGCAGCACGGGACAGGGGGATCAGCCCCAGCATTTT
>-|14|TRBV4-3|-|TRBJ2-7
CASSQDLGRYEQYF
TGCGCCAGCAGCCAAGATCTGGGACGCTACGAGCAGTACTTC
>-|14|TRBV5-1|-|TRBJ2-1
CASSFESSYNEQFF
TGCGCCAGCAGCTTTGAGAGCTCCTACAATGAGCAGTTCTTC
>once|16|TRBV7-9|TRBD1|TRBJ1-1
CASSLAMGTANTEAFF
TGTGCCAGCAGCTTAGCTATGGGGACAGCTAACACTGAAGCTTTCTTT
>-|15|TRBV2|-|TRBJ2-3
CASSAGPLFGDTQYF
TGTGCCAGCAGTGCTGGCCCACTCTTCGGAGATACGCAGTATTTT
>-|11|TRBV29-1|-|TRBJ2-2
CSVGLPGELFF
TGCAGCGTTGGACTCCCGGGGGAGCTGTTTTTT
>-|14|TRBV11-1|TRBD1|TRBJ1-6
CASSEQGTGSPLHF
TGTGCCAGCAGCGAACAGGGGACGGGGTCACCCCTCCACTTT
>-|16|TRBV12-3/TRBV12-4|TRBD2|TRBJ2-5
CASSLGGLAGQETQYF
TGTGCCAGCAGTTTGGGAGGACTAGCGGGACAAGAGACCCAGTACTTC
>-|12|TRBV3-1|-|TRBJ2-7
CASSQFSHEQYF
TGTGCCAGCAGCCAATTCTCCCACGAGCAGTACTTC
>-|14|TRBV7-9|-|TRBJ2-1
CASSLVGGRSGQFF
TGTGCCAGCAGCTTAGTGGGGGGACGGAGTGGGCAGTTCTTC
>few|16|TRBV6-1|TRBD2|TRBJ2-3
CASSEGRGLASDTQYF
TGTGCCAGCAGTGAGGGGCGGGGACTAGCGTCAGATACGCAGTATTTT
>few|14|TRBV5-6|-|TRBJ1-2
CASTTGRSLYGYTF
TGTGCCAGCACCACGGGCAGGAGCCTTTATGGCTACACCTTC
>few|15|TRBV6-2/TRBV6-3|TRBD2|TRBJ2-7
CASSLTSGGTYEQYF
TGTGCCAGCAGTTTGACTAGCGGGGGAACCTACGAGCAGTACTTC
>-|14|TRBV18|TRBD1|TRBJ2-5
CASSPTGNGETQYF
TGTGCCAGCTCACCGACAGGGAATGGAGAGACCCAGTACTTC
>-|12|TRBV29-1|-|TRBJ1-2
CSVGTSITGDTF
TGCAGCGTTGGAACCTCGATTACTGGCGACACCTTC
>few|16|TRBV7-2|TRBD2|TRBJ2-7
CASSPGLAGSSYEQYF
TGTGCCAGCAGCCCGGGACTAGCGGGAAGCTCCTACGAGCAGTACTTC
>few|15|TRBV5-1|-|TRBJ1-1
CASSSFPQGGTEAFF
TGCGCCAGCAGCTCATTCCCGCAAGGGGGGACTGAAGCTTTCTTT